These 24 T cell receptor beta chains were sequenced from one sample in a study of T cell responses to AZD1222 COVID-19 vaccine. Data came from immunoSEQ multiplex PCR; TCRdb stores just in-frame clones and leaves some out. The data contain nearly 110,000 clones, around 90% of them singletons. Sequenced material: peripheral blood, taken 28 days after the second AZD1222 dose. Receptor source: an adult who received the AZD1222 COVID-19 vaccine.

The V call is TRBV12-3 or TRBV12-4, the J call TRBJ2-7; unclear D gene. The CDR3 consists of 13 residues. The germline V and J ends were trimmed by 6 bases and 2 bases, with 11 bases remaining between them. The chain's CDR3 is CASSQGQPYEQYF. CDR3 DNA: TGTGCCAGCAGCCAAGGGCAGCCCTACGAGCAGTACTTC.

The genes are TRBV30 and TRBJ2-1; the match to TRBD1 covers 7 bases. Germline-derived CDR1 and CDR2 are GTSNPN and SVGIG (reference sequence). V was pared by 2 bases and J by 5 bases, with 6 bases of the junction left unmatched. CDR3 length: 14 residues. This CDR3 reads CAWSPGTANNEQFF. CDR3 bases: TGTGCCTGGAGTCCCGGGACAGCGAACAATGAGCAGTTCTTC.

V and J are TRBV6-5 and TRBJ1-6; the D gene is possibly TRBD1 (6 bases). Germline values: CDR1 MNHEY, CDR2 SVGAGI. This CDR3 is 15 amino acids long. The V end was cut by 5 bases, the J end by 4 bases, with 12 bases between. The DNA of the CDR3 is TGTGCCAGCAGTCGACAGGTCGCATATAATTCACCCCTCCACTTT. Its translation is CASSRQVAYNSPLHF.

The chain is built from TRBV27 and TRBJ1-5; no definite D call. CDR3 length: 12 residues. The germline CDR1 and CDR2 sequences are MNHEY and SMNVEV (reference sequence). V was clipped by 6 bases and J by 3 bases, with 6 bases between them. The CDR3: CASRGYNQPQHF. In nucleotides, the CDR3 is TGTGCCAGCAGGGGGTACAATCAGCCCCAGCATTTT.

This rearrangement joins TRBV5-6 to TRBJ2-7; D uncertain. Per germline, CDR1 SGHDT and CDR2 YYEEEE. V dropped 0 bases and J dropped 7 bases, with 11 bases sitting between them. This CDR3 is 13 amino acids long. CDR3 loop: CASSLVGMGEQYF. The DNA of the CDR3 is TGTGCCAGCAGCTTGGTTGGAATGGGGGAGCAGTACTTC.

V usage is TRBV5-1 and J usage is TRBJ2-7; D gene unclear. This CDR3 is built from 13 residues. Germline CDR1 SGHRS, CDR2 YFSETQ. Trimming pared 0 bases from V and 3 bases from J, leaving 7 bases between. CDR3 amino acids: CASSLVQSYEQYF. CDR3 coding DNA: TGCGCCAGCAGCTTGGTCCAGAGCTACGAGCAGTACTTC.

This clone was seen more than once but under ten times. The chain is built from TRBV10-1 and TRBJ2-7; D unresolved. Germline assignment: CDR1 WNHNN and CDR2 SYGVQD (reference sequence). This CDR3 contains 15 residues. With 0 bases removed from V and 3 bases from J, the gap between germline ends came to 12 bases. Here the CDR3 reads CASSESPSSIYEQYF. CDR3 bases: TGCGCCAGCAGTGAGTCTCCTTCCTCCATCTACGAGCAGTACTTC.

This clone was recorded once. The rearrangement joins TRBV6-5 to TRBJ2-7; no clear D. This CDR3 is 11 amino acids long. Per the germline V gene, CDR1 is MNHEY and CDR2 is SVGAGI. With 6 bases removed from V and 6 bases from J, the gap between germline ends came to 9 bases. CDR3 sequence: CASSQSGEQYF. The DNA for the CDR3 is TGTGCCAGCAGCCAGAGTGGCGAGCAGTACTTC.

The V and J genes are TRBV12-5 and TRBJ1-1; 7 bases are shared with TRBD1. The J segment lost 4 bases and the V segment lost 5 bases, leaving 10 bases of the junction unmatched. Germline V gives CDR1 LGHNT, CDR2 FRNRAP. This CDR3 has 15 residues. The CDR3 bases are TGTGCTAGTGGTCTGACGGAGGGGGCGGGCACTGAAGCTTTCTTT. It encodes CASGLTEGAGTEAFF.

The genes are TRBV19 and TRBJ1-5, with TRBD1 identical over 7 bases. Germline assignment: CDR1 LNHDA and CDR2 SQIVND (reference sequence). The V and J ends lost 4 bases and 0 bases, in that order; junction bases with no gene match: 9. The CDR3 has 17 residues. CDR3 DNA sequence: TGTGCCAGTAGTAGGGACAGTCTCGGATATAGCAATCAGCCCCAGCATTTT. Translating gives CASSRDSLGYSNQPQHF.

J is TRBJ1-2 and V is TRBV28; TRBD1 matches at 7 bases. Germline CDR1 MDHEN, CDR2 SYDVKM. The CDR3 length is 12 residues. Trimming cost V 9 bases and J 6 bases; bases outside gene matches: 7. The CDR3 protein is CASTDRVNGYTF. The CDR3 coding sequence is TGTGCCAGTACAGACAGGGTTAATGGCTACACCTTC.

The J gene is TRBJ1-3, the V gene TRBV5-1; D uncertain. V was pared by 0 bases and J by 0 bases, with 13 bases between. CDR3 length: 17 amino acids. Germline CDR1 reads SGHRS; CDR2 reads YFSETQ. The CDR3 loop is CASSLAGLVSSGNTIYF. CDR3 DNA: TGCGCCAGCAGCTTGGCCGGCCTTGTTTCCTCTGGAAACACCATATATTTT.

CDR3 sequence: CASSYSPGQGGEKLFF. As DNA, the CDR3 is TGTGCCAGCAGTTACTCGCCAGGACAGGGAGGGGAAAAACTGTTTTTT. J is TRBJ1-4 and V is TRBV6-5; 8 bases align to TRBD1. Germline V lookup: CDR1 MNHEY, CDR2 SVGAGI. CDR3 size: 16 residues. The junction had 8 bases not matched to a gene; V was cut back by 0 bases and J by 8 bases.

The chain combines TRBV2 with TRBJ2-2; 7 bases line up with TRBD1. The CDR3 is 15 residues long. The V segment lost 4 bases and the J segment 1 base; nucleotides outside the gene matches: 3. Germline-derived CDR1 and CDR2 are SNHLY and FYNNEI. CDR3 in amino acids: CASSVGGRNTGELFF. CDR3 bases: TGTGCCAGCAGTGTAGGGGGCCGGAACACCGGGGAGCTGTTTTTT.

The V call is TRBV4-3, the J call TRBJ1-2; D not resolved. This CDR3 spans 13 amino acids. V lost 2 bases, J lost 4 bases, and 8 bases lay in between. In germline, CDR1 is LGHNA, CDR2 YSLEER. The chain's CDR3 is CASSQSGTYGYTF. In nucleotides, the CDR3 is TGCGCCAGCAGCCAAAGTGGTACCTATGGCTACACCTTC.

The chain uses TRBV24-1 and TRBJ1-2, with a weak D call TRBD1 (6 bases). The germline V and J ends were trimmed by 3 bases and 5 bases, with 9 bases remaining between them. Germline values: CDR1 KGHDR, CDR2 SFDVKD. The CDR3 consists of 13 residues. The DNA for the CDR3 is TGTGCCACCAGTGATAATACAGGGTATGGCTACACCTTC. It yields the protein CATSDNTGYGYTF.

V and J are TRBV28 and TRBJ1-2; TRBD1 agrees at 7 bases. The CDR3 loop spans 14 amino acids. Germline V gene sequence: CDR1 MDHEN, CDR2 SYDVKM. The trim removed 8 bases at V and 6 bases at J, leaving 12 bases unmatched. The CDR3 DNA reads as TGTGCCAGCTACCTACAGGGGAGAGGAGATGGCTACACCTTC. Translating gives CASYLQGRGDGYTF.

In this sample, this clone turned up once. The chain uses TRBV9 and TRBJ1-4; D unclear. CDR1 and CDR2 from the germline V gene are SGDLS and YYNGEE. V lost 3 bases, J lost 8 bases, and 8 bases lay in between. This CDR3 region has 12 residues. The CDR3 protein is CASSDRGEKLFF. The CDR3 nucleotides are TGTGCCAGCAGCGACAGAGGGGAAAAACTGTTTTTT.

The CDR3 sequence: CASSLAEYNEQFF. The CDR3 DNA is TGTGCCAGCAGCTTAGCTGAATACAATGAGCAGTTCTTC. The chain couples TRBV7-2 to TRBJ2-1; the D is unclear. This CDR3 has 13 amino acids. Germline-derived CDR1 and CDR2 are SGHTA and FQGNSA. V lost 0 bases and J lost 4, with 4 bases in between. Complete variable domain (other parts from reference TRBV7-2 and TRBJ2-1): GAGVSQSPSNKVTEKGKDVELRCDPISGHTALYWYRQSLGQGLEFLIYFQGNSAPDKSGLPSDRFSAERTGGSVSTLTIQRTQQEDSAVYLCASSLAEYNEQFFGPGTRLTVL.

J is TRBJ2-5 and V is TRBV24-1, with 8 positions matching TRBD2. The V segment lost 1 base and the J segment 2 bases; nucleotides outside the gene matches: 2. Germline values: CDR1 KGHDR, CDR2 SFDVKD. This CDR3 is built from 15 residues. The CDR3 sequence: CATSDFGTSQETQYF. The CDR3 DNA is TGTGCCACCAGTGATTTTGGGACTAGTCAAGAGACCCAGTACTTC.

The chain links TRBV7-6 to TRBJ1-5; 9 bases are a match to TRBD1. V was pared by 1 base and J by 2 bases, with 3 bases of the junction left unmatched. This CDR3 has 16 residues. The germline CDR1 and CDR2 sequences are SGHVS and FNYEAQ. The chain's CDR3 is CASSLEGQGGNQPQHF. As DNA, the CDR3 is TGTGCCAGCAGCTTAGAGGGACAGGGCGGCAATCAGCCCCAGCATTTT.

J is TRBJ1-2 and V is TRBV12-3 or TRBV12-4; D is uncertain. The V and J ends lost 3 bases and 4 bases respectively, with 9 bases between them. There are 13 residues in the CDR3. CDR3 DNA sequence: TGTGCCAGCAGTTTCGGGGATGTCTATGGCTACACCTTC. This sequence encodes CASSFGDVYGYTF.

The genes are TRBV7-2 and TRBJ2-2, with TRBD2 as a possible D gene (6 bases). The germline V gene has CDR1 SGHTA and CDR2 FQGNSA. The CDR3 spans 15 residues. Trimming took off 6 bases at V and 5 bases at J, with 16 bases between the two ends. This CDR3 reads CASRPGLRGTGELFF. Here the CDR3 DNA reads TGTGCCAGCAGACCGGGACTCCGAGGGACCGGGGAGCTGTTTTTT. The whole variable domain, filled in from reference TRBV7-2 and TRBJ2-2, reads GAGVSQSPSNKVTEKGKDVELRCDPISGHTALYWYRQSLGQGLEFLIYFQGNSAPDKSGLPSDRFSAERTGGSVSTLTIQRTQQEDSAVYLCASRPGLRGTGELFFGEGSRLTVL.

The chain recombines TRBV12-3 or TRBV12-4 with TRBJ2-7; D is uncertain. Between the trimmed V and J ends, which lost 3 bases and 6 bases, there was a span of 6 bases. The CDR3 covers 11 residues. CDR3 DNA: TGTGCCAGCAGTTTGGTGGGCGAGCAGTACTTC. This gives the protein CASSLVGEQYF.